What follows describes a single T cell receptor beta chain. In this sample, this clonotype turned up a few times. Its antigen is not yet known. Per-nucleotide qualities are absent, and no much larger clonotype sits a single base away. The donors were 40 or so Caucasian individuals from Russia, aged about 6 to 100 years, who were systemically healthy. Each donor gave 8 to 10 milliliters of peripheral blood, drawn into EDTA-treated Vacutainer tubes. Ficoll-Paque density-gradient centrifugation was used to isolate PBMCs, with at least 6 million obtained per sample. Total RNA, at least 6 micrograms per sample, was extracted from PBMCs with Trizol reagent. The percentages of naive CD45RAhigh/CD27high T cells were determined by flow cytometry on a PBMC aliquot from every donor. The CDR3 holds 13 amino acids from the cysteine to the phenylalanine. Just CDR3 DNA is preserved here, 39 bases in frame from base 1. The germline V gene encodes CDR1 DFQATT and CDR2 SNEGSKA (reference sequence). For this chain, trimming is 6 bases at the V end and 3 bases at the J end, and the number of junction bases without a gene match is 8.

The protocol used for the library was 5' RACE. For sequencing, an Illumina HiSeq 2500 was employed. A second PCR of roughly 7 to 11 cycles was performed with a sample-barcoded 5' primer and a J-beta primer mix. A unique molecular identifier was introduced onto each TCR beta cDNA molecule by a template-switch 5' adaptor carrying 12 random nucleotides. At least 2.5 million CDR3-containing paired-end reads were obtained from each sample. All of the RNA was converted into first-strand cDNA using the Mint cDNA synthesis kit, with a TRBC-specific oligonucleotide serving as the primer. Following uracil-DNA glycosylase treatment, all cDNA underwent a first 18-cycle PCR with the universal primers M1SS and BC2_uni_R. Processing in the source paper ran as follows. Each sample was normalized by randomly selecting 1 million high-quality reads, each carrying a distinct molecular identifier. Reads with shared molecular identifiers were discarded instead of being binned into consensus sequences. MiTCR, set to a Q25 quality threshold and the strictest error-elimination algorithm, was used for CDR3 identification, clonotype clustering and error correction. Lower-bound total TCR beta diversity was estimated with a nonparametric unseen species model using Euler transformation. TCRdb cleaned the public reads at Q25 with fastp, built clones with MiXCR and kept in-frame beta chains. Every distinct CDR3 protein forms one entry, paired with its most common genes and DNA. The V and J calls reflect TCRdb's pipeline rather than the authors' work. The sample profile shows 650,000 to 800,000 distinct CDR3 sequences; under 45% of them were found once. Of the sample, about a fifth is held by the ten largest clones.

These data belong to a study of blood T cells in healthy people across ages (dated by TCRdb to the mid-2010s). About the full investigation: In model experiments, template switching captured about one uniquely barcoded TCR beta cDNA molecule for every two T cells. The study measured age-related changes in TCR beta repertoire diversity using deep sequencing normalized with unique cDNA molecular identifiers. To avoid experimental bias, donors of different ages were spread randomly across the sequencing lanes. The donors were divided into four age groups: young (average about 16 years), middle-aged (roughly 42), aged (approximately 62) and long-lived (82). For two donors (one aged 18 to 29 and one aged 80 or older), the study analyzed two additional independent replicas of 1 million unique cDNA reads from the same blood draw.

Results and caveats for the whole study, not just this receptor: A strong correlation was found between observed TCR beta diversity and the percentage of naive T cells measured by flow cytometry. Estimates of total diversity based on one million sequenced T cells were regarded as lower bounds and as underestimates. Because donor CMV infection status was unknown, age-related changes in expanded clonotypes were potentially confounded. As age increased, observed TCR beta diversity per million T cells dropped in a roughly linear way, and a significant reduction was already evident by age around 41. Compared with the aged group, more naive CD4+ T cells, fewer expanded clones and increased TCR diversity were shown by the long-lived group, suggesting age selection. Because profiling used bulk unsorted PBMCs, naive and antigen-experienced compartments could not be compared conclusively.

Rearrangement joined TRBV20-1 to TRBJ2-7, with 7 bases matching TRBD1. The sequenced material came from blood. The receptor was isolated from a man in his sixties in good health. CDR3 region: CSAKGQTNYEQYF. The DNA sequence is as follows: TGCAGTGCAAAGGGACAGACAAACTACGAGCAGTACTTC.